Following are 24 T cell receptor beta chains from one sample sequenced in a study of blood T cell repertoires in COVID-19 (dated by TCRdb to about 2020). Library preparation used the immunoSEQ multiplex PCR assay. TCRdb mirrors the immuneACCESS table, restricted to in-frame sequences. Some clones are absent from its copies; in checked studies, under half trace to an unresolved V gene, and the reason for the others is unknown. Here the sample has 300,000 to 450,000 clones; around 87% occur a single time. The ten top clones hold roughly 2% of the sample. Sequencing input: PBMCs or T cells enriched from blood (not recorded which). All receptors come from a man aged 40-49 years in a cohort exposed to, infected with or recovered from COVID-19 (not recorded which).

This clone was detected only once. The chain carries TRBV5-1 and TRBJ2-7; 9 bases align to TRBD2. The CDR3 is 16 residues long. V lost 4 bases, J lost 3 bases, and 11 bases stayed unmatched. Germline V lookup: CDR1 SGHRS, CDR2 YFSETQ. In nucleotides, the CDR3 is TGCGCCAGCAGCCCCCCCCCTAGCGGGAAGATCTACGAGCAGTACTTC. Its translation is CASSPPPSGKIYEQYF.

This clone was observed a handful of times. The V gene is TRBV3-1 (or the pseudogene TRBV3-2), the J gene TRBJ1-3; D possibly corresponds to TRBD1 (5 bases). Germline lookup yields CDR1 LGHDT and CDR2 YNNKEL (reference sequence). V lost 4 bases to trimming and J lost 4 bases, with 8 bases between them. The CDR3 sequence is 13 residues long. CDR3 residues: CASSPRQGNTIYF. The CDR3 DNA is TGTGCCAGCAGCCCCCGACAGGGAAACACCATATATTTT.

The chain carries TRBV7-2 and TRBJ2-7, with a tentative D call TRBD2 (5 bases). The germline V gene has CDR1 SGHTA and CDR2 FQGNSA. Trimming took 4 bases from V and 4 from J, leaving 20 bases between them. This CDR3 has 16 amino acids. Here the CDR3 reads CASSSGRPQLGYEQYF. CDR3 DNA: TGTGCCAGCAGCTCGGGGAGACCCCAGTTGGGGTACGAGCAGTACTTC.

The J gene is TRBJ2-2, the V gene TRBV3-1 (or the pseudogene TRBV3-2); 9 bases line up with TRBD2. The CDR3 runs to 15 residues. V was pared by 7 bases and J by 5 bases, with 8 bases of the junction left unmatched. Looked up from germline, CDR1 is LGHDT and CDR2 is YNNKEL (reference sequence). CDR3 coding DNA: TGTGCCAGCACCCAGCGACTAGCGGTTACCGGGGAGCTGTTTTTT. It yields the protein CASTQRLAVTGELFF.

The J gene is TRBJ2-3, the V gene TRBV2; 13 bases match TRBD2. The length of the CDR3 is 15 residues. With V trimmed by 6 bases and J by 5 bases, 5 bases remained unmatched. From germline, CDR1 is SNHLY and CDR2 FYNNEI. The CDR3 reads CASRTSGRAGDTQYF. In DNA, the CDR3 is TGTGCCAGCAGAACTAGCGGGAGGGCCGGAGATACGCAGTATTTT.

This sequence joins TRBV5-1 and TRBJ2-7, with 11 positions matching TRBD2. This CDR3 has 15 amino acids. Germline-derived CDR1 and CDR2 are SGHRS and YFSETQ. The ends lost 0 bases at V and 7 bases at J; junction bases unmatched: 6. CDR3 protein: CASSLELAGVGEQYF. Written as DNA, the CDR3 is TGCGCCAGCAGCTTGGAACTAGCGGGAGTGGGGGAGCAGTACTTC.

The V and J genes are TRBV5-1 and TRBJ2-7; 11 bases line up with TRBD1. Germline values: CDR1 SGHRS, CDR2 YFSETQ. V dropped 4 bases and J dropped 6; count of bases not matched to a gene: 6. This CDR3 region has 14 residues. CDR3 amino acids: CASSGRDRGTEQYF. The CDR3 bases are TGCGCCAGCAGCGGCCGGGACAGGGGGACCGAGCAGTACTTC. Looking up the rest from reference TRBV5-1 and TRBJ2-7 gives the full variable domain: KAGVTQTPRYLIKTRGQQVTLSCSPISGHRSVSWYQQTPGQGLQFLFEYFSETQRNKGNFPGRFSGRQFSNSRSEMNVSTLELGDSALYLCASSGRDRGTEQYFGPGTRLTVT.

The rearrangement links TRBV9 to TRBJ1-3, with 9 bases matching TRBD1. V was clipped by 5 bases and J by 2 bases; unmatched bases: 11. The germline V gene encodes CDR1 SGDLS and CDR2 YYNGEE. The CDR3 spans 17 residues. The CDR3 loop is CASSLYRGTGTGNTIYF. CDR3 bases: TGTGCCAGCAGTCTCTATCGCGGGACAGGGACTGGAAACACCATATATTTT.

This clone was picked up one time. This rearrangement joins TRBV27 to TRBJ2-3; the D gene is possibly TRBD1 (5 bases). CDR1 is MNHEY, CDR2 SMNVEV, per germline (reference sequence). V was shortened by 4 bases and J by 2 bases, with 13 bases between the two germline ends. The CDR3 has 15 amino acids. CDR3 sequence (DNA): TGTGCCAGCAGTTCCCAACAGGTCCCCACAGATACGCAGTATTTT. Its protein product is CASSSQQVPTDTQYF.

CDR3 residues: CATEKRELGNEQFF. Written as DNA, the CDR3 is TGTGCCACTGAGAAGCGGGAGTTAGGCAATGAGCAGTTCTTC. The V call is TRBV19, the J call TRBJ2-1, with 8 bases matching TRBD2. CDR1 LNHDA and CDR2 SQIVND come from the germline V gene (reference sequence). CDR3 size: 14 residues. The ends lost 10 bases at V and 6 bases at J; junction bases unmatched: 11.

As DNA, the CDR3 is TGTGCCAGTAGTATAGTTCGGAGAGGGTTCTCTGGAAACACCATATATTTT. Its translation is CASSIVRRGFSGNTIYF. The chain joins TRBV19 to TRBJ1-3; D is unclear. Per the germline V gene, CDR1 is LNHDA and CDR2 is SQIVND (reference sequence). CDR3 size: 17 residues. Trimming removed 1 base at V and 0 bases at J, with 13 bases between.

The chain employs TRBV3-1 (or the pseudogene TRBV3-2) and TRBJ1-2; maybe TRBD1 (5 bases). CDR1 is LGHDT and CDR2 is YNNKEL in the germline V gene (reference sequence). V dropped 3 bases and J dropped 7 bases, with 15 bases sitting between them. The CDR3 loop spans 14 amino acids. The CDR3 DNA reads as TGTGCCAGCAGCCACTTGGGGGAGGAGAGTGGCTACACCTTC. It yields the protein CASSHLGEESGYTF.

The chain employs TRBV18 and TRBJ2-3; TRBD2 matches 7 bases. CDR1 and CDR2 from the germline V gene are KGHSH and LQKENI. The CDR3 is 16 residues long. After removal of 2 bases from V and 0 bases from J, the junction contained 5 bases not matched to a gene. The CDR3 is CASSPIDSGSTDTQYF. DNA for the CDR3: TGTGCCAGCTCACCAATTGATAGCGGGAGCACAGATACGCAGTATTTT.

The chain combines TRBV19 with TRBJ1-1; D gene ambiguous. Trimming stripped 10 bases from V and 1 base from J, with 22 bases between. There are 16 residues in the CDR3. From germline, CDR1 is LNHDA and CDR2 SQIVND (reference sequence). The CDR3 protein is CATIPPGVKGNTEAFF. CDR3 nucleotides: TGTGCCACAATTCCCCCCGGGGTCAAAGGGAACACTGAAGCTTTCTTT.

CDR3: CASSFLAHHSGNTIYF. The CDR3 coding sequence is TGTGCCAGCAGTTTTCTTGCACACCACTCTGGAAACACCATATATTTT. The chain joins TRBV27 to TRBJ1-3; no reliable D call. V lost 3 bases to trimming and J lost 0 bases, with 12 bases between them. Germline lookup yields CDR1 MNHEY and CDR2 SMNVEV (reference sequence). This CDR3 contains 16 residues.

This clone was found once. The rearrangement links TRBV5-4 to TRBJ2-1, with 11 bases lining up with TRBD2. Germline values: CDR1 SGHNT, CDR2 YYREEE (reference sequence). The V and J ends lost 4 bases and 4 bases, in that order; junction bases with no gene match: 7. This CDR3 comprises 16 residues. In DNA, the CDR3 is TGTGCCAGCAGCCAGAATAGCGGGAGGGTGTACAATGAGCAGTTCTTC. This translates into CASSQNSGRVYNEQFF.

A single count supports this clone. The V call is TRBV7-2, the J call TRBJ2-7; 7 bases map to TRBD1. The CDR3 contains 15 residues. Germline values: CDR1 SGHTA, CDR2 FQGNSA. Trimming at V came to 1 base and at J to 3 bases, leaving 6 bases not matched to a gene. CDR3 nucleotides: TGTGCCAGCAGCTTAGAGGGGGCGAACGTCTACGAGCAGTACTTC. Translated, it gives CASSLEGANVYEQYF.

This CDR3 reads CATSRDPYLQETQYF. CDR3 bases: TGTGCCACCAGCAGAGATCCTTACTTGCAAGAGACCCAGTACTTC. V usage is TRBV15 and J usage is TRBJ2-5, with D unclear. Per the germline V gene, CDR1 is LNHNV and CDR2 is YYDKDF (reference sequence). The CDR3 spans 15 residues. V shed 0 bases and J shed 2 bases, with 10 bases lying between them.

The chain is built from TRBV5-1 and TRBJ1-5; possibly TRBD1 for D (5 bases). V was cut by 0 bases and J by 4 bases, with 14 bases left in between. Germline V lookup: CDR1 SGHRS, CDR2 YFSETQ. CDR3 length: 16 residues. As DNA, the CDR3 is TGCGCCAGCAGCTTGGAGGGGAGGGGAGGGAATCAGCCCCAGCATTTT. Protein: CASSLEGRGGNQPQHF.

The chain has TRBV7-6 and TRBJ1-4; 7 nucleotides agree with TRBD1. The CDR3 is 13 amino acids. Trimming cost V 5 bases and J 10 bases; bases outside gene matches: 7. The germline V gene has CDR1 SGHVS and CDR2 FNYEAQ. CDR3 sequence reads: CASSPGQVVKLFF. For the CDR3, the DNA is TGTGCCAGCAGCCCCGGACAGGTGGTAAAACTGTTTTTT.

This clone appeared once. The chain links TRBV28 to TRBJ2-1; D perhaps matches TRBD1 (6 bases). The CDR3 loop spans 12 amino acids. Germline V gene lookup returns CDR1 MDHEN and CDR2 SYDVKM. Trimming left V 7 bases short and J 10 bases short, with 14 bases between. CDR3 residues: CASNRVQGEQFF. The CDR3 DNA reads TGTGCCAGCAATCGAGTCCAGGGGGAGCAGTTCTTC.

CDR3 protein: CASSAAGLAGTNEQFF. CDR3 coding DNA: TGTGCCAGCAGCGCCGCCGGACTAGCGGGCACTAATGAGCAGTTCTTC. This chain joins TRBV7-7 and TRBJ2-1; 11 bases agree with TRBD2. The germline V gene encodes CDR1 SSHAT and CDR2 FNYEAQ (reference sequence). The CDR3 runs to 16 residues. The V and J ends lost 5 bases and 7 bases, in that order; junction bases with no gene match: 10. The complete variable domain, with remaining parts taken from reference TRBV7-7 and TRBJ2-1, reads GAGVSQSPRYKVTKRGQDVTLRCDPISSHATLYWYQQALGQGPEFLTYFNYEAQPDKSGLPSDRFSAERPEGSISTLTIQRTEQRDSAMYRCASSAAGLAGTNEQFFGPGTRLTVL.

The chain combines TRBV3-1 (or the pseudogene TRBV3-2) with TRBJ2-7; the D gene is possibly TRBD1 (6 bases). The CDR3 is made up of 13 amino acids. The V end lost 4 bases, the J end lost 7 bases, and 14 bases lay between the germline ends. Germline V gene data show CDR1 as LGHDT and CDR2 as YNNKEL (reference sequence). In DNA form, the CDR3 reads TGTGCCAGCAGCCCTACAGGGTTAGGTGAGCAGTACTTC. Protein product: CASSPTGLGEQYF.

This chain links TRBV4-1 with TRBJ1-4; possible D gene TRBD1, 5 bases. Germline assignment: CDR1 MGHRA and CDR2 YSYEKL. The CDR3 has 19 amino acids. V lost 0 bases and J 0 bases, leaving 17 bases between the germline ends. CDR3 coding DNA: TGCGCCAGCAGCCAAGATGTGGGTGGGGCGGTTGCAACTAATGAAAAACTGTTTTTT. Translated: CASSQDVGGAVATNEKLFF.